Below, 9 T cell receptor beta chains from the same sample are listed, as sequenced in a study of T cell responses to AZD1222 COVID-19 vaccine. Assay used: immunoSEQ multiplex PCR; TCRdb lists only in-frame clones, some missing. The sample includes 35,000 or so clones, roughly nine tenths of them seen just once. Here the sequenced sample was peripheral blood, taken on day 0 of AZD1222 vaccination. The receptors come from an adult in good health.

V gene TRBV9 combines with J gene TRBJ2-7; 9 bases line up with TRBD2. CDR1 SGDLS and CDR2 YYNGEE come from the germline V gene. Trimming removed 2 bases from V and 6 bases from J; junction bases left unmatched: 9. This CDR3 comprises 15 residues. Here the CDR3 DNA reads TGTGCCAGCAGCGTCAGTAGCGGGGGTAGGTTCGAGCAGTACTTC. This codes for CASSVSSGGRFEQYF.

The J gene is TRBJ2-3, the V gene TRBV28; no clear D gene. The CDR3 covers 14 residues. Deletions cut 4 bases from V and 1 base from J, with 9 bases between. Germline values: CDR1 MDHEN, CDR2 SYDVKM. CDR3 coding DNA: TGTGCCAGCAGTTCCCTAACCCGCACAGATACGCAGTATTTT. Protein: CASSSLTRTDTQYF.

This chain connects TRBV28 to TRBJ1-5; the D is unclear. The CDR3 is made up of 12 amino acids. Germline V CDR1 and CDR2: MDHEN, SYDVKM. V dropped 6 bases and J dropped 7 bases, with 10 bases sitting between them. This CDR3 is CASRAGRQPQHF. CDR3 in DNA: TGTGCCAGCAGGGCGGGGAGGCAGCCCCAGCATTTT. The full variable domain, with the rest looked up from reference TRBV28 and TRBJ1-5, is DVKVTQSSRYLVKRTGEKVFLECVQDMDHENMFWYRQDPGLGLRLIYFSYDVKMKEKGDIPEGYSVSREKKERFSLILESASTNQTSMYLCASRAGRQPQHFGDGTRLSIL.

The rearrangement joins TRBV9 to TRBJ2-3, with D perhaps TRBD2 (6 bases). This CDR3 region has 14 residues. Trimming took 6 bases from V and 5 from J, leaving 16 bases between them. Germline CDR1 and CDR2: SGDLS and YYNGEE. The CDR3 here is CASTWRGLGDTQYF. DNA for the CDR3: TGTGCCAGCACCTGGAGGGGCCTGGGAGATACGCAGTATTTT.

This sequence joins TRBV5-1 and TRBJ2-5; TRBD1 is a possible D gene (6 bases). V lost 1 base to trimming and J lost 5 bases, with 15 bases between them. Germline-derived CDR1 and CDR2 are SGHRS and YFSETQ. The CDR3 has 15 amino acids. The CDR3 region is CASSLQAIQGETQYF. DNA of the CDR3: TGCGCCAGCAGCTTGCAAGCCATCCAGGGGGAGACCCAGTACTTC.

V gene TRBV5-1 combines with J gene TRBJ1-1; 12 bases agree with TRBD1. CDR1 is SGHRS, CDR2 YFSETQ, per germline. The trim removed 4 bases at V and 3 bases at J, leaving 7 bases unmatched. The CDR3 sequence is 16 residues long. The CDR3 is CASSPGTGGSHTEAFF. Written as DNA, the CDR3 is TGCGCCAGCAGCCCCGGGACAGGGGGCTCGCACACTGAAGCTTTCTTT.

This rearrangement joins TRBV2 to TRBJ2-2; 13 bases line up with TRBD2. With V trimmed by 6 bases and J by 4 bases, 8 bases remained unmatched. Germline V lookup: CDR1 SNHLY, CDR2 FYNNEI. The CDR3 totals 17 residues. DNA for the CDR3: TGTGCCAGCAGCGGACTAGCGGGAGTACGGGCCACCGGGGAGCTGTTTTTT. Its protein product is CASSGLAGVRATGELFF.

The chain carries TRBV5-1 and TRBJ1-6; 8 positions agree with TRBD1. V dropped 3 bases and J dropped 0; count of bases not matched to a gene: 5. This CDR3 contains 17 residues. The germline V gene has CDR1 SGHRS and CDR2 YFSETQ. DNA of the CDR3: TGCGCCAGCAGCTGGGACAGGACTAGCTCCTATAATTCACCCCTCCACTTT. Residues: CASSWDRTSSYNSPLHF. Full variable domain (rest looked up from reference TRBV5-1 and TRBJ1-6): KAGVTQTPRYLIKTRGQQVTLSCSPISGHRSVSWYQQTPGQGLQFLFEYFSETQRNKGNFPGRFSGRQFSNSRSEMNVSTLELGDSALYLCASSWDRTSSYNSPLHFGNGTRLTVT.

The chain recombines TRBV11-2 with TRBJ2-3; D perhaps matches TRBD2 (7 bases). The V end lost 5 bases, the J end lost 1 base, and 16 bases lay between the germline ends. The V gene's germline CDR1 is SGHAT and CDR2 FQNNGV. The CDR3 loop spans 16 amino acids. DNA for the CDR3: TGTGCCAGCAGCCCCCGGGGGCGGGGGCGCACAGATACGCAGTATTTT. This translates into CASSPRGRGRTDTQYF.